This T cell receptor beta chain was recovered during a study of blood T cell repertoires in COVID-19. Turning to the study itself: COVID-19 samples collected from the United States, Italy and Spain covered acute and convalescent phases.

Clones were read by immunoSEQ multiplex PCR, and TCRdb kept only the in-frame ones, dropping some. The table lists around 200,000 clones, about 87% of them singletons, with nearly 2.5% in the top ten. This CDR3 spans 15 amino acids. CDR1 is SGHNT and CDR2 is YYREEE in the germline V gene (reference sequence). Trimming pared 6 bases from V and 2 bases from J, leaving 15 bases between. Sequenced: peripheral blood. The gene calls are TRBV5-4 and TRBJ1-3, with a possible D match to TRBD1 (6 bases). This receptor was obtained from a man in his forties with active or convalescent COVID-19. CDR3 DNA: TGTGCCAGCACCATTGCAGGGGTGCCTGGAAACACCATATATTTT. Amino acid sequence: CASTIAGVPGNTIYF.